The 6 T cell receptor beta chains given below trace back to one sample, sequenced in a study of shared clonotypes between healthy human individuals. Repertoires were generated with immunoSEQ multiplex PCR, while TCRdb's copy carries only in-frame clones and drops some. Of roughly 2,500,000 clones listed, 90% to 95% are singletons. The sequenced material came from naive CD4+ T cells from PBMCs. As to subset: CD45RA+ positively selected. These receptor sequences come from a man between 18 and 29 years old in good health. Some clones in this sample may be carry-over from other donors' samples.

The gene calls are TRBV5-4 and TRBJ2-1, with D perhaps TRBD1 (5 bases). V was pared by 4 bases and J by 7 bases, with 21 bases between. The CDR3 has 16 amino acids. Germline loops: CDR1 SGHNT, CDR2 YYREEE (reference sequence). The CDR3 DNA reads TGTGCCAGCAGCACCTTCGGTAGCCCCCACAGGAATGAGCAGTTCTTC. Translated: CASSTFGSPHRNEQFF. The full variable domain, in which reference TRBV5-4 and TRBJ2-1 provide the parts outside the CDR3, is ETGVTQSPTHLIKTRGQQVTLRCSSQSGHNTVSWYQQALGQGPQFIFQYYREEENGRGNFPPRFSGLQFPNYSSELNVNALELDDSALYLCASSTFGSPHRNEQFFGPGTRLTVL.

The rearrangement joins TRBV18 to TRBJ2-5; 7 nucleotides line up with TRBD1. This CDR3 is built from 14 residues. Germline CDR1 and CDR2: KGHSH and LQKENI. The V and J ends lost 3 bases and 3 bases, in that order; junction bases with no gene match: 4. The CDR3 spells CASSPGTVEETQYF. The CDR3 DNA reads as TGTGCCAGCTCACCGGGGACAGTCGAAGAGACCCAGTACTTC.

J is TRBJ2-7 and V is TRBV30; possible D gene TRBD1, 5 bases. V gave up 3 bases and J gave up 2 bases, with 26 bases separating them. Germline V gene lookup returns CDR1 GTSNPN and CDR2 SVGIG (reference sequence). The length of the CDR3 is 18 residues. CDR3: CAWSPSPYATVLTYEQYF. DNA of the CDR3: TGTGCCTGGAGCCCTTCCCCATATGCGACAGTTTTGACCTACGAGCAGTACTTC. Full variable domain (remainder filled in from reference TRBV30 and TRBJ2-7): SQTIHQWPATLVQPVGSPLSLECTVEGTSNPNLYWYRQAAGRGLQLLFYSVGIGQISSEVPQNLSASRPQDRQFILSSKKLLLSDSGFYLCAWSPSPYATVLTYEQYFGPGTRLTVT.

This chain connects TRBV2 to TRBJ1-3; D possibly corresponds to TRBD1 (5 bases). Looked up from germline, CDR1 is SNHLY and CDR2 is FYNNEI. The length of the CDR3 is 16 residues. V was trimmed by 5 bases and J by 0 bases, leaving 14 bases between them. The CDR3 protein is CASSSQGWGSGNTIYF. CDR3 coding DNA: TGTGCCAGCAGTTCCCAGGGTTGGGGCTCTGGAAACACCATATATTTT.

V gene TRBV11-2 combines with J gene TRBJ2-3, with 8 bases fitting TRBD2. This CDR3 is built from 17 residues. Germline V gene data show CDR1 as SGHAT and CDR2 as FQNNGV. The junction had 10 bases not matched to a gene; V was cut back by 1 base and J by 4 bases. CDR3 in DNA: TGTGCCAGCAGCTTAGTAGGGTGGCGGGAGGTCGCAGATACGCAGTATTTT. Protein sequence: CASSLVGWREVADTQYF.

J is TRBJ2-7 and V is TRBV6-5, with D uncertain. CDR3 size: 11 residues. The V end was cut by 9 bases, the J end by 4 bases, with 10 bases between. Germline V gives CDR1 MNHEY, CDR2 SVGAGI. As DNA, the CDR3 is TGTGCCAGTACAAGGGATTACGAGCAGTACTTC. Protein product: CASTRDYEQYF.